These T cell receptor beta chains were read from a single sample in a study of blood T cell repertoires in COVID-19. The assay was immunoSEQ multiplex PCR, and TCRdb's table has in-frame clones only and misses some. The sample consists of 75,000 to 90,000 clones, about 73% of them appearing once. The sequenced material came from peripheral blood. Receptors originate from a man aged 55 to 70 with COVID-19, enrolled during active disease. Each CDR3 is given with its conserved first and last residue. A D gene is named only where the DNA matches it firmly. Size is stated for part of the rows, as once, few or many counts, or as a class when the clone is expanded.

J: TRBJ2-5
size: -
V: TRBV12-5
D: -
CDR3: CASGLAGMPETQYF
DNA: TGTGCTAGTGGTTTGGCGGGGATGCCCGAGACCCAGTACTTC

J: TRBJ1-3
size: -
V: TRBV10-3
D: -
CDR3: CATGTAGNTIYF
DNA: TGTGCCACAGGGACTGCTGGAAACACCATATATTTT

J: TRBJ2-5
size: -
V: TRBV5-6
D: TRBD2
CDR3: CATLEWSGGKTQYF
DNA: TGTGCCACCCTCGAATGGAGCGGGGGAAAGACCCAGTACTTC

J: TRBJ2-7
size: -
V: TRBV13
D: TRBD2
CDR3: CASSLASSGGSEQYF
DNA: TGTGCCAGCAGCTTAGCCTCTAGCGGGGGTAGCGAGCAGTACTTC

J: TRBJ2-1
size: -
V: TRBV5-5
D: TRBD2
CDR3: CASSGTSGRNEQFF
DNA: TGTGCCAGCAGCGGGACTAGCGGGAGAAATGAGCAGTTCTTC

J: TRBJ1-5
size: -
V: TRBV4-1
D: TRBD1
CDR3: CASSQGDRVSNQPQHF
DNA: TGCGCCAGCAGCCAAGGCGACAGGGTAAGCAATCAGCCCCAGCATTTT

J: TRBJ1-6
size: -
V: TRBV12-3/TRBV12-4
D: -
CDR3: CASTSWQTGTLHF
DNA: TGTGCCAGCACCTCGTGGCAGACCGGGACCCTCCACTTT

J: TRBJ1-1
size: -
V: TRBV6-5
D: -
CDR3: CASSYTGLTEAFF
DNA: TGTGCCAGCAGTTATACAGGTCTCACTGAAGCTTTCTTT

J: TRBJ1-4
size: -
V: TRBV29-1
D: -
CDR3: CSVEAGSEKLFF
DNA: TGCAGCGTTGAGGCGGGCAGTGAAAAACTGTTTTTT

J: TRBJ1-5
size: -
V: TRBV18
D: TRBD1
CDR3: CASSLGQGSNQPQHF
DNA: TGTGCCAGCTCACTAGGACAGGGGAGCAATCAGCCCCAGCATTTT

J: TRBJ2-4
size: -
V: TRBV7-8
D: TRBD2
CDR3: CASSSVLAGGGSIQYF
DNA: TGTGCCAGCAGCTCCGTACTAGCGGGGGGTGGAAGCATTCAGTACTTC

J: TRBJ2-6
size: -
V: TRBV30
D: TRBD2
CDR3: CACTGGSSGANVLTF
DNA: TGTGCCTGCACCGGGGGGTCCTCTGGGGCCAACGTCCTGACTTTC

J: TRBJ1-5
size: -
V: TRBV9
D: -
CDR3: CASSAGAGNQPQHF
DNA: TGTGCCAGCAGCGCAGGGGCTGGGAATCAGCCCCAGCATTTT

J: TRBJ2-3
size: -
V: TRBV3-1/TRBV3-2
D: -
CDR3: CASSQRSSSTDTQYF
DNA: TGTGCCAGCAGCCAGCGTTCTTCTAGCACAGATACGCAGTATTTT

J: TRBJ2-7
size: -
V: TRBV7-9
D: -
CDR3: CASSLARQFPGEQYF
DNA: TGTGCCAGCAGCTTGGCTAGACAGTTCCCTGGCGAGCAGTACTTC

J: TRBJ2-6
size: few
V: TRBV2
D: TRBD1
CDR3: CASRQGDSIPGANVLTF
DNA: TGTGCCAGCCGCCAGGGGGACAGCATCCCTGGGGCCAACGTCCTGACTTTC

J: TRBJ2-3
size: -
V: TRBV5-6
D: TRBD2
CDR3: CASSLRLAGRSDTQYF
DNA: TGTGCCAGCAGCTTGAGGCTAGCGGGGCGATCAGATACGCAGTATTTT

J: TRBJ2-2
size: -
V: TRBV11-2
D: -
CDR3: CASSLEQTITGELFF
DNA: TGTGCCAGCAGCTTAGAACAGACAATTACCGGGGAGCTGTTTTTT

J: TRBJ2-5
size: -
V: TRBV7-3
D: -
CDR3: CASSLGTGGETQYF
DNA: TGTGCCAGCAGCTTAGGCACCGGAGGAGAGACCCAGTACTTC

J: TRBJ2-5
size: -
V: TRBV5-1
D: TRBD2
CDR3: CASSVSGGETQYF
DNA: TGCGCCAGCAGCGTAAGCGGGGGTGAGACCCAGTACTTC

J: TRBJ2-3
size: -
V: TRBV9
D: TRBD2
CDR3: CASSVDLGGYTDTQYF
DNA: TGTGCCAGCAGCGTAGATTTGGGAGGGTACACAGATACGCAGTATTTT

J: TRBJ2-1
size: -
V: TRBV7-9
D: -
CDR3: CASSFSRLGFTNEQFF
DNA: TGTGCCAGCAGCTTTAGTAGACTAGGTTTCACTAACGAGCAGTTCTTC

J: TRBJ2-1
size: -
V: TRBV19
D: TRBD1
CDR3: CASSIGNRGQVEQFF
DNA: TGTGCCAGTAGTATAGGTAACAGGGGGCAGGTTGAGCAGTTCTTC

J: TRBJ2-1
size: few
V: TRBV11-3
D: -
CDR3: CASSLQSVEQFF
DNA: TGTGCCAGCAGCTTACAGAGCGTTGAGCAGTTCTTC

J: TRBJ2-7
size: -
V: TRBV2
D: TRBD2
CDR3: CASSEVLAGGPHEQYF
DNA: TGTGCCAGCAGTGAGGTATTAGCGGGAGGGCCCCACGAGCAGTACTTC

J: TRBJ2-7
size: -
V: TRBV11-2
D: TRBD2
CDR3: CASSPGGSGRSYEQYF
DNA: TGTGCCAGCAGCCCCGGGGGGTCGGGGCGTTCCTACGAGCAGTACTTC

J: TRBJ2-1
size: -
V: TRBV5-4
D: -
CDR3: CASSFINEQFF
DNA: TGTGCCAGCAGCTTTATCAATGAGCAGTTCTTC

J: TRBJ1-1
size: -
V: TRBV6-5
D: -
CDR3: CASRDSNRDTEAFF
DNA: TGTGCCAGCAGGGACTCAAACAGGGACACTGAAGCTTTCTTT